The 29 T cell receptor beta chains in this list originate from one sample, sequenced in a study of CD8 T cells in ankylosing spondylitis. TCRdb re-derived calls from the 5' RACE reads in MiXCR, one entry per CDR3 protein. The sample contains around 7,500 distinct CDR3 sequences, around 8.7% of which appear only once. Source material: blood, either unsorted or a sorted T cell fraction (not recorded which). The receptors stem from a male donor with ankylosing spondylitis or in good health (not recorded which).

Many counts were recorded for this clonotype. The rearrangement joins TRBV9 to TRBJ2-1, with a possible D match to TRBD1 (6 bases). Looked up from germline, CDR1 is SGDLS and CDR2 is YYNGEE. CDR3 length equals 12 residues. Trimming pared 0 bases from V and 15 bases from J, leaving 13 bases between. DNA of the CDR3: TGTGCCAGCAGCGTAGTTCAGGGGCAGCTGTTCTTC. Protein: CASSVVQGQLFF. Looking up the rest from reference TRBV9 and TRBJ2-1 gives the full variable domain: DSGVTQTPKHLITATGQRVTLRCSPRSGDLSVYWYQQSLDQGLQFLIQYYNGEERAKGNILERFSAQQFPDLHSELNLSSLELGDSALYFCASSVVQGQLFFGPGTRLTVL.

This clonotype is medium-sized. The chain carries TRBV9 and TRBJ1-1; 10 bases are shared with TRBD1. Trimming cost V 5 bases and J 6 bases; bases outside gene matches: 7. Germline V CDR1 and CDR2: SGDLS, YYNGEE. The length of the CDR3 is 14 residues. As DNA, the CDR3 is TGTGCCAGCAGAGCCGGGACAGGGGTCTCTGAAGCTTTCTTT. Encoded protein: CASRAGTGVSEAFF.

This clonotype was counted between two and nine times. This chain joins TRBV9 and TRBJ2-1; perhaps TRBD2 as D (6 bases). Trimming shortened V by 4 bases and J by 1 base, and 9 bases separated the two germline ends. From germline, CDR1 is SGDLS and CDR2 YYNGEE. This CDR3 spans 14 amino acids. The CDR3 nucleotides are TGTGCCAGCAGCTCGGGGGTATCCTACAATGAGCAGTTCTTC. Encoded protein: CASSSGVSYNEQFF.

This clonotype was observed a few times. The chain couples TRBV9 to TRBJ2-1; D is unclear. The CDR3 is made up of 12 amino acids. Germline V gene lookup returns CDR1 SGDLS and CDR2 YYNGEE. Trimming removed 4 bases at V and 9 bases at J, with 11 bases between. The CDR3 DNA reads as TGTGCCAGCAGCCTTCTAGGTGCTGAGCAGTTCTTC. Translation gives CASSLLGAEQFF.

In this sample, this clonotype is medium-sized (0.01 to 0.1%). V and J are TRBV9 and TRBJ2-5, with 7 bases lining up with TRBD2. This CDR3 spans 16 amino acids. Germline-derived CDR1 and CDR2 are SGDLS and YYNGEE. J was trimmed by 3 bases and V by 0 bases; bases with no gene match: 8. The CDR3: CASSVDGGGIEETQYF. CDR3 DNA sequence: TGTGCCAGCAGCGTAGATGGGGGGGGGATCGAAGAGACCCAGTACTTC.

This clonotype is medium-sized by share. The rearrangement links TRBV9 to TRBJ2-5, with D perhaps TRBD1 or TRBD2 (5 bases each). The CDR3 has 14 residues. Germline loops: CDR1 SGDLS, CDR2 YYNGEE. Trimming shortened V by 3 bases and J by 2 bases, and 11 bases separated the two germline ends. The DNA of the CDR3 is TGTGCCAGCAGCGCCCCATGGGGGCAAGAGACCCAGTACTTC. It yields the protein CASSAPWGQETQYF. The full variable domain, rest sourced from reference TRBV9 and TRBJ2-5, is DSGVTQTPKHLITATGQRVTLRCSPRSGDLSVYWYQQSLDQGLQFLIQYYNGEERAKGNILERFSAQQFPDLHSELNLSSLELGDSALYFCASSAPWGQETQYFGPGTRLLVL.

This clonotype has just a few counts. The chain uses TRBV9 and TRBJ2-1; D possibly corresponds to TRBD2 (6 bases). Trimming pared 0 bases from V and 7 bases from J, leaving 14 bases between. CDR1 SGDLS and CDR2 YYNGEE come from the germline V gene. The CDR3 runs 15 residues. CDR3 bases: TGTGCCAGCAGCGTAGGAGGAGGGGTCGGGAATGAGCAGTTCTTC. Translated, it gives CASSVGGGVGNEQFF.

By share, this clonotype counts as medium-sized (0.01 to 0.1%). The V gene is TRBV9, the J gene TRBJ1-1; the match to TRBD1 covers 7 bases. The CDR3 spans 13 residues. V lost 3 bases and J lost 4; bases outside the gene matches: 3. The germline V gene has CDR1 SGDLS and CDR2 YYNGEE. CDR3 DNA: TGTGCCAGCAGCGGACAGGGAATCACTGAAGCTTTCTTT. Its translation is CASSGQGITEAFF.

At least ten counts were recorded for this clonotype. The chain links TRBV9 to TRBJ2-3, with 9 bases identical to TRBD1. V was clipped by 3 bases and J by 4 bases; unmatched bases: 6. The CDR3 has 15 residues. Per the germline V gene, CDR1 is SGDLS and CDR2 is YYNGEE. The CDR3 DNA follows: TGTGCCAGCAGCGATACAGGGGGCGGAGCAGATACGCAGTATTTT. As protein: CASSDTGGGADTQYF.

This clonotype was observed many times. This sequence joins TRBV9 and TRBJ2-5, with D uncertain. The CDR3 covers 16 residues. CDR1 SGDLS and CDR2 YYNGEE come from the germline V gene. V was cut by 3 bases and J by 2 bases, with 17 bases left in between. CDR3 residues: CASSAALDATQETQYF. The CDR3 DNA is TGTGCCAGCAGCGCCGCTTTGGACGCCACTCAAGAGACCCAGTACTTC. The variable domain in full, completed from reference TRBV9 and TRBJ2-5, reads DSGVTQTPKHLITATGQRVTLRCSPRSGDLSVYWYQQSLDQGLQFLIQYYNGEERAKGNILERFSAQQFPDLHSELNLSSLELGDSALYFCASSAALDATQETQYFGPGTRLLVL.

Ten or more counts support this clonotype. The chain couples TRBV9 to TRBJ1-6; D is possibly TRBD1 (5 bases). The germline V and J ends were trimmed by 5 bases and 7 bases, with 16 bases remaining between them. CDR3 length equals 15 residues. Looked up from germline, CDR1 is SGDLS and CDR2 is YYNGEE. CDR3 bases: TGTGCCAGCAGTGGAACCGGGACCGACAATTCACCCCTCCACTTT. This sequence encodes CASSGTGTDNSPLHF.

In its sample, this clonotype was seen a few times. This chain uses TRBV9 with TRBJ1-1; D unresolved. The CDR3 length is 14 residues. V lost 0 bases to trimming and J lost 10 bases, with 16 bases between them. Germline-derived CDR1 and CDR2 are SGDLS and YYNGEE. Written as DNA, the CDR3 is TGTGCCAGCAGCGTAGCTGTGGAGACGACGGGAGCTTTCTTT. Protein sequence: CASSVAVETTGAFF.

This clonotype occurred many times. The CDR3 coding sequence is TGTGCCAGCAGCGGCGGGCCTGGGACTAGCCCTAACATTCAGTACTTC. Protein product: CASSGGPGTSPNIQYF. The chain uses TRBV9 and TRBJ2-4, with TRBD2 matching 9 bases. J was trimmed by 7 bases and V by 3 bases; bases with no gene match: 11. The CDR3 loop spans 16 amino acids. Germline loops: CDR1 SGDLS, CDR2 YYNGEE.

V is TRBV9 and J is TRBJ2-2; TRBD2 aligns across 9 bases. Germline CDR1 reads SGDLS; CDR2 reads YYNGEE. CDR3 length: 16 amino acids. Trimming took 4 bases from V and 4 from J; bases not matched to a gene: 8. The DNA of the CDR3 is TGTGCCAGCAGCCCAGGGACTAGCAGATCCACCGGGGAGCTGTTTTTT. It codes for CASSPGTSRSTGELFF.

The table lists this clonotype with many counts. This chain connects TRBV9 to TRBJ2-2; D tentatively reads TRBD1 or TRBD2 (5 bases each). The germline gives CDR1 SGDLS, CDR2 YYNGEE. Between the trimmed V and J ends, which lost 3 bases and 6 bases, there was a span of 6 bases. The CDR3 loop spans 12 amino acids. CDR3: CASSGDAGELFF. CDR3 DNA sequence: TGTGCCAGCAGCGGGGACGCCGGGGAGCTGTTTTTT.

This chain links TRBV9 with TRBJ2-3; D assignment may be TRBD1 or TRBD2 (5 bases each). Germline assignment: CDR1 SGDLS and CDR2 YYNGEE. The CDR3 runs 14 residues. V shed 2 bases and J shed 4 bases, with 11 bases lying between them. CDR3 nucleotide sequence: TGTGCCAGCAGCGTGGGGGACGGCTCAGATACGCAGTATTTT. It specifies CASSVGDGSDTQYF.

This clonotype is medium-sized (0.01 to 0.1%) by share. The chain uses TRBV9 and TRBJ1-5; D is possibly TRBD1 (6 bases). The CDR3 has 15 amino acids. Trimming removed 0 bases at V and 7 bases at J, with 14 bases between. The V gene's germline CDR1 is SGDLS and CDR2 YYNGEE. CDR3 DNA: TGTGCCAGCAGCGTAGAGCCAGGGGCGGGCCAGCCCCAGCATTTT. Translating it yields CASSVEPGAGQPQHF.

This clonotype has a count of ten or more. The chain links TRBV6-5 to TRBJ2-4; D uncertain. Looked up from germline, CDR1 is MNHEY and CDR2 is SVGAGI. V lost 9 bases to trimming and J lost 14 bases, with 8 bases between them. This CDR3 has 8 amino acids. The CDR3 DNA is TGTGCCAGGGCCTACAAGTACTTC. Translating gives CARAYKYF.

This clonotype came up many times. The chain couples TRBV9 to TRBJ2-5; D call uncertain. Germline V gives CDR1 SGDLS, CDR2 YYNGEE. V was trimmed by 4 bases and J by 3 bases, leaving 19 bases between them. The CDR3 consists of 16 residues. In DNA, the CDR3 is TGTGCCAGCAGCCCCCGGTGGGGTGGGTTGGAAGAGACCCAGTACTTC. This gives the protein CASSPRWGGLEETQYF. The full variable domain, in which reference TRBV9 and TRBJ2-5 provide the parts outside the CDR3, is DSGVTQTPKHLITATGQRVTLRCSPRSGDLSVYWYQQSLDQGLQFLIQYYNGEERAKGNILERFSAQQFPDLHSELNLSSLELGDSALYFCASSPRWGGLEETQYFGPGTRLLVL.

This clonotype showed up just once. The rearrangement uses TRBV9 and TRBJ2-1; 12 nucleotides agree with TRBD2. Germline CDR1 is SGDLS and CDR2 is YYNGEE. The V and J ends lost 3 bases and 7 bases, in that order; junction bases with no gene match: 8. There are 16 residues in the CDR3. CDR3 residues: CASSAASGGALNEQFF. In nucleotides, the CDR3 is TGTGCCAGCAGCGCCGCTAGCGGGGGGGCCCTGAATGAGCAGTTCTTC.

V gene TRBV9 combines with J gene TRBJ2-5, with 7 bases matching TRBD1. From germline, CDR1 is SGDLS and CDR2 YYNGEE. The CDR3 sequence is 14 residues long. V shed 4 bases and J 1 base; nucleotides not matched to a gene: 4. The CDR3 nucleotides read TGTGCCAGCAGCCCCGGGACAGTCCAAGAGACCCAGTACTTC. Protein sequence: CASSPGTVQETQYF.

In its sample, this clonotype ranks as medium-sized. This chain joins TRBV9 and TRBJ2-2; D unresolved. CDR1 and CDR2 from the germline V gene are SGDLS and YYNGEE. The CDR3 covers 14 residues. V was trimmed by 0 bases and J by 7 bases, leaving 10 bases between them. CDR3 sequence: CASSVEVSIGELFF. CDR3 bases: TGTGCCAGCAGCGTAGAAGTGTCGATCGGGGAGCTGTTTTTT.

By share of the sample, this clonotype is medium-sized (0.01 to 0.1%). The V call is TRBV9, the J call TRBJ1-4; unclear D gene. This CDR3 is built from 15 residues. Germline CDR1 reads SGDLS; CDR2 reads YYNGEE. V gave up 3 bases and J gave up 0 bases, with 9 bases separating them. CDR3: CASSAAGATNEKLFF. The CDR3 DNA reads TGTGCCAGCAGCGCAGCAGGAGCAACTAATGAAAAACTGTTTTTT.

CDR3 DNA sequence: TGTGCCAGCAGCCCCTCAGGGGGGGGGAACACCGGGGAGCTGTTTTTT. It specifies CASSPSGGGNTGELFF. The rearrangement joins TRBV9 to TRBJ2-2, with D perhaps assigned TRBD1 or TRBD2 (7 bases each). Germline loops: CDR1 SGDLS, CDR2 YYNGEE. Trimming took off 4 bases at V and 1 base at J, with 14 bases between the two ends. The CDR3 is made up of 16 amino acids. The entire variable domain, with the rest obtained from reference TRBV9 and TRBJ2-2, is as follows: DSGVTQTPKHLITATGQRVTLRCSPRSGDLSVYWYQQSLDQGLQFLIQYYNGEERAKGNILERFSAQQFPDLHSELNLSSLELGDSALYFCASSPSGGGNTGELFFGEGSRLTVL.

The chain combines TRBV9 with TRBJ2-5; TRBD1 agrees at 11 bases. V was clipped by 1 base and J by 3 bases; unmatched bases: 8. CDR1 is SGDLS, CDR2 YYNGEE, per germline. This CDR3 spans 17 amino acids. The CDR3 is CASSVSGGTGGEETQYF. The DNA of the CDR3 is TGTGCCAGCAGCGTATCAGGCGGGACAGGGGGAGAAGAGACCCAGTACTTC. Based on the CDR3 plus reference TRBV9 and TRBJ2-5, the full variable domain is DSGVTQTPKHLITATGQRVTLRCSPRSGDLSVYWYQQSLDQGLQFLIQYYNGEERAKGNILERFSAQQFPDLHSELNLSSLELGDSALYFCASSVSGGTGGEETQYFGPGTRLLVL.

This clonotype is judged medium-sized (0.01 to 0.1%). V is TRBV9 and J is TRBJ2-2; 7 bases are shared with TRBD2. The CDR3 is 15 residues long. Trimming removed 4 bases from V and 4 bases from J; junction bases left unmatched: 7. Germline-derived CDR1 and CDR2 are SGDLS and YYNGEE. CDR3 residues: CASSFRREGTGELFF. CDR3 nucleotides: TGTGCCAGCAGCTTCCGCAGGGAGGGCACCGGGGAGCTGTTTTTT. Complete variable domain (other parts from reference TRBV9 and TRBJ2-2): DSGVTQTPKHLITATGQRVTLRCSPRSGDLSVYWYQQSLDQGLQFLIQYYNGEERAKGNILERFSAQQFPDLHSELNLSSLELGDSALYFCASSFRREGTGELFFGEGSRLTVL.

Many counts were recorded for this clonotype. The rearrangement uses TRBV12-3 or TRBV12-4 and TRBJ2-7; 7 bases are shared with TRBD2. The V segment lost 10 bases and the J segment 4 bases; nucleotides outside the gene matches: 10. This CDR3 is built from 13 residues. CDR3 sequence: CANTFRGVYEQYV. The DNA of the CDR3 is TGTGCCAACACCTTCCGGGGGGTTTACGAGCAGTACGTC.

This clonotype was counted many times. The rearrangement uses TRBV9 and TRBJ2-1; D may be TRBD2 (6 bases). Germline CDR1 and CDR2: SGDLS and YYNGEE. V lost 3 bases and J 0 bases, leaving 13 bases between the germline ends. The CDR3 extends over 16 amino acids. Written as DNA, the CDR3 is TGTGCCAGCAGCGGGAGCGGGCGGAGCTCCTACAATGAGCAGTTCTTC. Translated: CASSGSGRSSYNEQFF.

By proportion, this clonotype is medium-sized. The V and J genes are TRBV9 and TRBJ2-2; D remains ambiguous. V lost 4 bases and J 4 bases, leaving 5 bases between the germline ends. CDR3 size: 12 residues. CDR1 and CDR2 (germline): SGDLS, YYNGEE. CDR3 sequence: CASSTITGELFF. CDR3 coding DNA: TGTGCCAGCAGCACTATCACCGGGGAGCTGTTTTTT. Looking up the rest from reference TRBV9 and TRBJ2-2 gives the full variable domain: DSGVTQTPKHLITATGQRVTLRCSPRSGDLSVYWYQQSLDQGLQFLIQYYNGEERAKGNILERFSAQQFPDLHSELNLSSLELGDSALYFCASSTITGELFFGEGSRLTVL.